This T cell receptor (beta chain) appears in the sequencing data of a study of blood T cell repertoires in COVID-19. Study in general: From T cells, B-cell-depleted T cells, or PBMCs came the material, which was cDNA or gDNA.

V was pared by 0 bases and J by 1 base, with 5 bases of the junction left unmatched. Germline CDR1 SGHRS, CDR2 YFSETQ. This CDR3 contains 16 residues. Per the authors' pipeline: Amplification of reference gene primers was used by the study to estimate nucleated cell counts. This table comes from immunoSEQ multiplex PCR, and its TCRdb copy is limited to in-frame clones, with some not included. Clone size and the V and J calls come from that table; the DNA yielded D and trimming. The sample holds some 250,000 clones, 88% seen once. The origin of this receptor is a woman aged 25 to 45 with acute or convalescent COVID-19. The material sequenced was peripheral blood. This chain links TRBV5-1 with TRBJ2-3; 7 bases agree with TRBD1. The CDR3 DNA is TGCGCCAGCAGCTTGGGGACAGGATACGGCACAGATACGCAGTATTTT. It codes for CASSLGTGYGTDTQYF.